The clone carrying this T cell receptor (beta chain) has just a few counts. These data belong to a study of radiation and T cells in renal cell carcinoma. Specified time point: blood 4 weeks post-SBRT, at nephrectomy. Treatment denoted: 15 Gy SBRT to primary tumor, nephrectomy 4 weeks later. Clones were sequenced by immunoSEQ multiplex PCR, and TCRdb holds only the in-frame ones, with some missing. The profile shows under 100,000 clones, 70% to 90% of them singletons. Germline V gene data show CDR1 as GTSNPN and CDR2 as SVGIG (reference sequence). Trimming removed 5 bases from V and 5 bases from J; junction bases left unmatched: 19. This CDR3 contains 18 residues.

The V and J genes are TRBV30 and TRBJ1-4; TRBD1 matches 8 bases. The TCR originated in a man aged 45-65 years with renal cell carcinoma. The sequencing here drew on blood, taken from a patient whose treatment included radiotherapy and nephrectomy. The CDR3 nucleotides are TGTGCCTGGTACGTTTGGAGGGACAGGTTGTCGGTAAATGAAAAACTGTTTTTT. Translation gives CAWYVWRDRLSVNEKLFF.